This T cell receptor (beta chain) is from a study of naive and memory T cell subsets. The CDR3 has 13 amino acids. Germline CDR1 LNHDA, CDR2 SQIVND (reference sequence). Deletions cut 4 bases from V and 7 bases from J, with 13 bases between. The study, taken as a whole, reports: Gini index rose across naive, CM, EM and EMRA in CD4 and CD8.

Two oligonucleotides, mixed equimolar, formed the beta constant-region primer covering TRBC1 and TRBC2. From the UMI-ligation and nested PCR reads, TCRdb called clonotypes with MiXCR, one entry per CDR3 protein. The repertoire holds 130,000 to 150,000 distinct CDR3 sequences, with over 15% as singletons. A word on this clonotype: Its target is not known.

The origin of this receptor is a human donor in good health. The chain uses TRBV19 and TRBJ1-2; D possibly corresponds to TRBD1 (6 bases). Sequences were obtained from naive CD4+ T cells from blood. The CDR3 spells CASSKRQAAGYTF. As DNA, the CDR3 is TGTGCCAGTAGTAAAAGACAGGCCGCTGGCTACACCTTC.